This TCR beta chain was recovered during a study of T-cell memory formation after mild COVID-19. Per germline, CDR1 SEHNR and CDR2 FQNEAQ (reference sequence). The CDR3 has 14 amino acids. The V gene lost 4 bases and the J gene lost 0 bases, with 7 bases spanning the gap. TCR alpha and TCR beta cDNA libraries carrying sample barcodes and UMIs came from 5'RACE with constant-segment primers. TCRdb reanalysed the 5' RACE reads using MiXCR and keeps one entry per CDR3 protein. In the table there are roughly 410,000 distinct CDR3 sequences, 20% to 25% of which are singletons. Study outcomes and limitations: Pre-infection memory contained some responding clones, which suggested that cross-reactive memory had joined.

This clonotype was seen a few times. Its antigen is currently unknown. The J gene is TRBJ1-5, the V gene TRBV7-9, with D hard to call. The TCR originated in an adult woman who had mild COVID-19 (a few samples of this study predate the infection). Cell type and time point are not known. The sequenced material came from PBMCs or a T cell subset sorted from them (not recorded which). CDR3: CASSSGYSNQPQHF. The CDR3 region has the DNA TGTGCCAGCAGCTCGGGATATAGCAATCAGCCCCAGCATTTT.